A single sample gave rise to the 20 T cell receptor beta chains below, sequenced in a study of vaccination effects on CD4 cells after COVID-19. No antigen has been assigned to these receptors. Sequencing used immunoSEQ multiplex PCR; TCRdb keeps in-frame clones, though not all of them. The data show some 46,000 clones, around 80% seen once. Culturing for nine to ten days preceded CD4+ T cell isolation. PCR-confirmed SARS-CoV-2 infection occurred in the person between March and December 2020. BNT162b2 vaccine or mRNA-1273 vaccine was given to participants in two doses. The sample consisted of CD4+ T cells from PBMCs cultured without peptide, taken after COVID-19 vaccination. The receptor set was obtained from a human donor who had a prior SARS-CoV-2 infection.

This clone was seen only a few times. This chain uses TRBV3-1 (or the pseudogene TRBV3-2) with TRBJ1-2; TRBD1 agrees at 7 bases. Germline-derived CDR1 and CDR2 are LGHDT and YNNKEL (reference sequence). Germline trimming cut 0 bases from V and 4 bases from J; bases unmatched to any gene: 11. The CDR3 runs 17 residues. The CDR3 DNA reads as TGTGCCAGCAGCCAAGATCCCTACAGGGGATTTTCCTATGGCTACACCTTC. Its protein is CASSQDPYRGFSYGYTF.

The DNA of the CDR3 is TGTGCCAGCAGCCATGGGGGTACGCAGTATTTT. Translated, it gives CASSHGGTQYF. The chain carries TRBV3-1 (or the pseudogene TRBV3-2) and TRBJ2-3; the D call may be TRBD1 or TRBD2 (5 bases each). The germline V gene encodes CDR1 LGHDT and CDR2 YNNKEL (reference sequence). The CDR3 consists of 11 residues. Trimming took off 3 bases at V and 8 bases at J, with 6 bases between the two ends.

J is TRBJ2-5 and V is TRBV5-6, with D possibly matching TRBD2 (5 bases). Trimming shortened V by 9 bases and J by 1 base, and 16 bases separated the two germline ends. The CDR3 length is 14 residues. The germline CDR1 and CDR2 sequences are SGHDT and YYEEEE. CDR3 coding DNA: TGTGCCACTGGCCGGAGAGGGCTCCAAGAGACCCAGTACTTC. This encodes CATGRRGLQETQYF.

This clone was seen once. CDR3 sequence (DNA): TGCGCCAGCAGCCATCCTGGGACTAGCGGGTCGAGCTCTGGGGCCAACGTCCTGACTTTC. Amino acid sequence: CASSHPGTSGSSSGANVLTF. The J gene is TRBJ2-6, the V gene TRBV4-3; 12 bases map to TRBD2. Germline loops: CDR1 LGHNA, CDR2 YSLEER. CDR3 length: 20 residues. Trimming took 3 bases from V and 0 from J; bases not matched to a gene: 9.

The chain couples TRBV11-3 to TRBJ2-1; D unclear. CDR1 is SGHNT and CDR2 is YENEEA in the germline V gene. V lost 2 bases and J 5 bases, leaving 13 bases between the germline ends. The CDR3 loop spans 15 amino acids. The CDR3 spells CASSLSPVADNEQFF. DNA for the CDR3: TGTGCCAGCAGCTTATCCCCGGTCGCTGACAATGAGCAGTTCTTC.

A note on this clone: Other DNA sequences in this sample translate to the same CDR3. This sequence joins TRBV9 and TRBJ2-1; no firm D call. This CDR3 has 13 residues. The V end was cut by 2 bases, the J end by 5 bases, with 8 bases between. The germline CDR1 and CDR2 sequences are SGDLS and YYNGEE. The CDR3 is CASSVSPNNEQFF. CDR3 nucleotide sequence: TGTGCCAGCAGCGTTTCCCCTAACAATGAGCAGTTCTTC.

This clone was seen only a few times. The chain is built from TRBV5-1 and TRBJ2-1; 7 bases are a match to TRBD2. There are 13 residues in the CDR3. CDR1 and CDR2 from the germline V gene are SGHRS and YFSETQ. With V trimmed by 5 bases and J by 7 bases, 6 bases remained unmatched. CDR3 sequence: CASRSGIENEQFF. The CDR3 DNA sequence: TGCGCCAGCAGAAGCGGGATCGAAAATGAGCAGTTCTTC.

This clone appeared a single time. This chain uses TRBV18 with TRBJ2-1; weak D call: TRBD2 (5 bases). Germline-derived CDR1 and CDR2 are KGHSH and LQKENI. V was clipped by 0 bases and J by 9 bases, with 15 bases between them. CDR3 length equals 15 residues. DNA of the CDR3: TGTGCCAGCTCACCACCGGGAGTAAGAAGCACTGAGCAGTTCTTC. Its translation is CASSPPGVRSTEQFF.

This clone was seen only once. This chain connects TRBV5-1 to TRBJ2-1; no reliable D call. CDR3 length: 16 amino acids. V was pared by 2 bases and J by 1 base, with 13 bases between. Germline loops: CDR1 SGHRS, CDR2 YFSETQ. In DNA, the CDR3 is TGCGCCAGCAGCTTAGGGTTTCAGAGGTCCTACAATGAGCAGTTCTTC. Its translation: CASSLGFQRSYNEQFF.

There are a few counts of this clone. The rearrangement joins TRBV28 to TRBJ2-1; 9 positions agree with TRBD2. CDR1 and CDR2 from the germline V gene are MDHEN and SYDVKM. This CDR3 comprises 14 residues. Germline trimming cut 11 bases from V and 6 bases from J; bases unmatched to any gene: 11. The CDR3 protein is CAGGEREARNEQFF. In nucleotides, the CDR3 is TGTGCCGGAGGGGAGCGGGAGGCCCGCAATGAGCAGTTCTTC.

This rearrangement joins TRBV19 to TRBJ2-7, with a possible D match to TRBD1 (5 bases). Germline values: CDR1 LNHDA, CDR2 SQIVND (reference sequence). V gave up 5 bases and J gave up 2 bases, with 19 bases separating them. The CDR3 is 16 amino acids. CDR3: CASSVALQMDTYEQYF. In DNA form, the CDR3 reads TGTGCCAGTAGTGTCGCTCTCCAAATGGACACCTACGAGCAGTACTTC.

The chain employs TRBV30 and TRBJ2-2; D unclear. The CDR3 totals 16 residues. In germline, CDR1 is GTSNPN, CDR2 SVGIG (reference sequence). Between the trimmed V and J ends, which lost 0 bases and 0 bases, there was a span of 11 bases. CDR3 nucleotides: TGTGCCTGGAGTGTATTGAAATACGCGAACACCGGGGAGCTGTTTTTT. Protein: CAWSVLKYANTGELFF.

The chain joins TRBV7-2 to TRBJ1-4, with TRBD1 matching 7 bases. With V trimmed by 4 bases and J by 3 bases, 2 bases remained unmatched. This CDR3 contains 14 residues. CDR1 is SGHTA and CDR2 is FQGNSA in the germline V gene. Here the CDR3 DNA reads TGTGCCAGCAGCTCCGGGACAGCTAATGAAAAACTGTTTTTT. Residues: CASSSGTANEKLFF.

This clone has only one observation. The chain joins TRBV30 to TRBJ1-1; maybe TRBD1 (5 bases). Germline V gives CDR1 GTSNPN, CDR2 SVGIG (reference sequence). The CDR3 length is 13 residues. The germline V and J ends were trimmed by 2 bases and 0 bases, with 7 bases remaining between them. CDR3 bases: TGTGCCTGGAGTCCAGGGTTGAACACTGAAGCTTTCTTT. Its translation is CAWSPGLNTEAFF.

The CDR3 DNA sequence: TGTGCCAGCAGCTCCATGGGAGGACAGGGGGCCTCCTACGAGCAGTACTTC. Its protein is CASSSMGGQGASYEQYF. This chain connects TRBV5-4 to TRBJ2-7, with 11 bases fitting TRBD1. The germline CDR1 and CDR2 sequences are SGHNT and YYREEE (reference sequence). V gave up 3 bases and J gave up 0 bases; unmatched junction bases: 8. This CDR3 has 17 residues.

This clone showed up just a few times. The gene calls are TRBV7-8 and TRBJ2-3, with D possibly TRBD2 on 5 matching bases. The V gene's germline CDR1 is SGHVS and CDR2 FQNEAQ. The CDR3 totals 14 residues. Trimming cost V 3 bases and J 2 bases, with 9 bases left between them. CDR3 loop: CASSLSGYTDTQYF. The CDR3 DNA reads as TGTGCCAGCAGCTTGAGCGGATACACAGATACGCAGTATTTT.

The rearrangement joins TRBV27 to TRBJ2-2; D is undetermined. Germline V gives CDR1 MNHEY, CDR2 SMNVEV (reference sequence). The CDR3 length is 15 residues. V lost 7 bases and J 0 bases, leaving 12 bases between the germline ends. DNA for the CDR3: TGTGCCAGCACCCTAAAGGCAGCGAACACCGGGGAGCTGTTTTTT. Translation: CASTLKAANTGELFF.

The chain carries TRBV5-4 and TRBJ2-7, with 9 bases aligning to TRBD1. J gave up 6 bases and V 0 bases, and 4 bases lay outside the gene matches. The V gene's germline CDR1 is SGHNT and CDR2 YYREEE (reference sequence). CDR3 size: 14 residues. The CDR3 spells CASSLGQGDREQYF. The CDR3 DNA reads TGTGCCAGCAGCTTGGGACAGGGGGATCGCGAGCAGTACTTC.

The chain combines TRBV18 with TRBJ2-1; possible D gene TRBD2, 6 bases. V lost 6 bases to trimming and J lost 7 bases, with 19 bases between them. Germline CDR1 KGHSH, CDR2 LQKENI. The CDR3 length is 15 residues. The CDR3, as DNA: TGTGCCAGCTCTGGTTCGATAGCGGAACTTAATGAGCAGTTCTTC. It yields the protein CASSGSIAELNEQFF.

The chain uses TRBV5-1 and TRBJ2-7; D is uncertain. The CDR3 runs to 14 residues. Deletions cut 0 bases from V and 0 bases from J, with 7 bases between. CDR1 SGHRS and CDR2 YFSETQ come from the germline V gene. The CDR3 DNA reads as TGCGCCAGCAGCTTGGCGGGTATCTCCTACGAGCAGTACTTC. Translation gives CASSLAGISYEQYF.